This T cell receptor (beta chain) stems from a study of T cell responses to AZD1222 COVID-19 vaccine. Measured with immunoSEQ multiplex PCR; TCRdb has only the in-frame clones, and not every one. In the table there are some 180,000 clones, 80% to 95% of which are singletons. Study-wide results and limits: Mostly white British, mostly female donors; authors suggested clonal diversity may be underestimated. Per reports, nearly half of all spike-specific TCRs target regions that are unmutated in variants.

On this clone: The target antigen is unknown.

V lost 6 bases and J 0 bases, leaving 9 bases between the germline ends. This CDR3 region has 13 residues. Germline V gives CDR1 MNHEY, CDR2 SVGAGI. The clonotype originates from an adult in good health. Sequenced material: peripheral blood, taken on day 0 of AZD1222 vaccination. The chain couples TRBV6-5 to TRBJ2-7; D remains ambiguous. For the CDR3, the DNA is TGTGCCAGCAGCCTAACTTTCTCCTACGAGCAGTACTTC. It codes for CASSLTFSYEQYF.